A single sample gave rise to the 23 T cell receptor beta chains below, sequenced in a study of cytomegalovirus exposure and HLA in healthy donors. This PCR relied on a set of 60 Vbeta primers and 13 Jbeta primers. Sequencing used immunoSEQ multiplex PCR; TCRdb keeps in-frame clones, though not all of them. Of about 100,000 clones listed, roughly 83% are singletons. Sequenced input: PBMCs. These receptors all stem from a female donor in good health and CMV-seropositive.

The chain is built from TRBV6-4 and TRBJ2-3; 10 nucleotides align to TRBD2. The V gene end was trimmed by 5 bases and the J gene end by 1 base; junction bases not matched to a gene: 3. Per the germline V gene, CDR1 is MRHNA and CDR2 is SNTAGT. This CDR3 region has 15 residues. The CDR3 DNA sequence: TGTGCCAGCAGTCCCCTAGCGGGAGGCACAGATACGCAGTATTTT. This encodes CASSPLAGGTDTQYF.

J is TRBJ2-2 and V is TRBV4-2; 10 nucleotides align to TRBD1. This CDR3 has 15 amino acids. Losses at the gene ends were 7 bases for V and 5 bases for J; bases not matched to a gene: 7. Per the germline V gene, CDR1 is LGHNA and CDR2 is YNFKEQ. CDR3 loop: CASTPDRGRTGELFF. CDR3 bases: TGTGCCAGCACCCCTGACAGGGGGCGGACCGGGGAGCTGTTTTTT.

As DNA, the CDR3 is TGTGCCAGCAGGAACTCCGGGACTCCAAGGGCAGAGACCCAGTACTTC. Residues: CASRNSGTPRAETQYF. V usage is TRBV2 and J usage is TRBJ2-5; the D gene is possibly TRBD2 (6 bases). Germline V gene data show CDR1 as SNHLY and CDR2 as FYNNEI. This CDR3 has 16 residues. V was pared by 6 bases and J by 4 bases, with 21 bases between. The full variable domain, in which reference TRBV2 and TRBJ2-5 provide the parts outside the CDR3, is EPEVTQTPSHQVTQMGQEVILRCVPISNHLYFYWYRQILGQKVEFLVSFYNNEISEKSEIFDDQFSVERPDGSNFTLKIRSTKLEDSAMYFCASRNSGTPRAETQYFGPGTRLLVL.

CDR3 sequence: CAWTPLAGVADTQYF. The CDR3 DNA sequence: TGTGCCTGGACCCCACTAGCGGGAGTAGCAGATACGCAGTATTTT. The chain employs TRBV30 and TRBJ2-3; 11 nucleotides align to TRBD2. The CDR3 totals 15 residues. Germline V gives CDR1 GTSNPN, CDR2 SVGIG (reference sequence). V gave up 4 bases and J gave up 4 bases; unmatched junction bases: 7.

This clone was counted only a few times. The gene calls are TRBV5-1 and TRBJ1-2; weak D call: TRBD1 (5 bases). V lost 8 bases and J lost 0, with 17 bases in between. Germline loops: CDR1 SGHRS, CDR2 YFSETQ. The CDR3 is 15 amino acids. The CDR3 sequence: CASTQTGGTNYGYTF. As DNA, the CDR3 is TGCGCCAGTACACAAACGGGGGGGACTAACTATGGCTACACCTTC.

V is TRBV6-6 and J is TRBJ1-5; 9 bases line up with TRBD1. V lost 7 bases, J lost 2 bases, and 9 bases stayed unmatched. The length of the CDR3 is 16 residues. Germline V gene lookup returns CDR1 MNHNY and CDR2 SVGAGI (reference sequence). This chain's CDR3 is CASKTQGAFGNQPQHF. CDR3 DNA: TGTGCCAGCAAAACACAGGGGGCGTTTGGCAATCAGCCCCAGCATTTT.

The rearrangement joins TRBV11-2 to TRBJ2-7, with D possibly being TRBD1 (6 bases). In germline, CDR1 is SGHAT, CDR2 FQNNGV. The ends were cut back, 1 base at V and 4 bases at J, with 11 bases in the middle. This CDR3 contains 14 residues. The CDR3 coding sequence is TGTGCCAGCAGCTTAGGGGGGCGAGGGTACGAGCAGTACTTC. Its protein is CASSLGGRGYEQYF.

The CDR3 coding sequence is TGTGCCAGCAGCCAAGCAAGGACTAGCACAGATACGCAGTATTTT. Translated: CASSQARTSTDTQYF. The chain joins TRBV4-2 to TRBJ2-3, with D perhaps TRBD2 (5 bases). Trimming took off 1 base at V and 0 bases at J, with 8 bases between the two ends. CDR1 LGHNA and CDR2 YNFKEQ come from the germline V gene. The CDR3 covers 15 residues.

The CDR3 coding sequence is TGTGCCACCAGCAGAGGGCGGGGGAGAAACTATGGCTACACCTTC. This gives the protein CATSRGRGRNYGYTF. This chain joins TRBV15 and TRBJ1-2, with a possible D match to TRBD1 (5 bases). CDR1 is LNHNV and CDR2 is YYDKDF in the germline V gene (reference sequence). V gave up 1 base and J gave up 2 bases, with 11 bases separating them. The CDR3 spans 15 residues.

The chain links TRBV30 to TRBJ2-1; TRBD2 matches 11 bases. Germline V gene lookup returns CDR1 GTSNPN and CDR2 SVGIG (reference sequence). The V and J ends lost 5 bases and 3 bases, in that order; junction bases with no gene match: 6. CDR3 length: 15 residues. DNA of the CDR3: TGTGCCTGGGGTAGCGGGGGGGCGGTCTACAATGAGCAGTTCTTC. The encoded protein is CAWGSGGAVYNEQFF.

The rearrangement joins TRBV7-2 to TRBJ2-1; 10 nucleotides align to TRBD2. V was clipped by 4 bases and J by 4 bases; unmatched bases: 4. The CDR3 has 15 amino acids. Germline CDR1 SGHTA, CDR2 FQGNSA. The CDR3 bases are TGTGCCAGCAGCTCCCAGCGGGGGGGGTACAATGAGCAGTTCTTC. Translation: CASSSQRGGYNEQFF.

The V and J genes are TRBV11-2 and TRBJ2-7, with TRBD2 identical over 11 bases. Trimming took 5 bases from V and 5 from J; bases not matched to a gene: 14. CDR1 is SGHAT and CDR2 is FQNNGV in the germline V gene. This CDR3 is built from 17 residues. CDR3 amino acids: CASSLRVAGGPWDEQYF. Here the CDR3 DNA reads TGTGCCAGCAGCCTAAGGGTAGCGGGAGGGCCCTGGGACGAGCAGTACTTC. Full variable domain (outside the CDR3, taken from reference TRBV11-2 and TRBJ2-7): EAGVAQSPRYKIIEKRQSVAFWCNPISGHATLYWYQQILGQGPKLLIQFQNNGVVDDSQLPKDRFSAERLKGVDSTLKIQPAKLEDSAVYLCASSLRVAGGPWDEQYFGPGTRLTVT.

This chain uses TRBV27 with TRBJ1-2, with D uncertain. The CDR3 has 14 amino acids. Germline values: CDR1 MNHEY, CDR2 SMNVEV (reference sequence). V was clipped by 2 bases and J by 6 bases, with 13 bases between them. CDR3 nucleotide sequence: TGTGCCAGCAGTTTAAGAAGTCCCTCTAATGGCTACACCTTC. This translates into CASSLRSPSNGYTF.

The rearrangement links TRBV5-1 to TRBJ1-1, with D perhaps TRBD1 (6 bases). V lost 3 bases to trimming and J lost 0 bases, with 9 bases between them. The CDR3 consists of 14 residues. Germline V lookup: CDR1 SGHRS, CDR2 YFSETQ. The CDR3 sequence is CASSSTGLNTEAFF. In nucleotides, the CDR3 is TGCGCCAGCAGCTCGACAGGTCTGAACACTGAAGCTTTCTTT.

This chain links TRBV25-1 with TRBJ2-7; tentatively, D is TRBD1 (6 bases). The CDR3 is 15 residues long. From germline, CDR1 is MGHDK and CDR2 SYGVNS. Trimming pared 6 bases from V and 4 bases from J, leaving 19 bases between. The CDR3 protein is CASSPTAQGWYEQYF. The DNA of the CDR3 is TGTGCCAGCAGCCCCACCGCCCAGGGGTGGTACGAGCAGTACTTC.

The CDR3 is CASSLSRHDEQYF. The CDR3 DNA reads TGTGCCAGCAGCTTATCCCGACATGATGAGCAGTACTTC. The chain joins TRBV7-2 to TRBJ2-5; D gene ambiguous. This CDR3 is built from 13 residues. V gave up 2 bases and J gave up 11 bases, with 15 bases separating them. Germline values: CDR1 SGHTA, CDR2 FQGNSA.

The rearrangement joins TRBV30 to TRBJ2-1, with 11 nucleotides matching TRBD2. The CDR3 is 14 amino acids. V dropped 1 base and J dropped 10; count of bases not matched to a gene: 6. Germline V CDR1 and CDR2: GTSNPN, SVGIG (reference sequence). The CDR3 spells CAWSDSGRADEQFF. CDR3 coding DNA: TGTGCCTGGAGTGATAGCGGGAGGGCCGACGAGCAGTTCTTC.

V and J are TRBV7-9 and TRBJ2-7, with a possible D match to TRBD2 (6 bases). Germline-derived CDR1 and CDR2 are SEHNR and FQNEAQ (reference sequence). This CDR3 has 13 amino acids. V lost 5 bases and J lost 7, with 15 bases in between. CDR3 in DNA: TGTGCCAGCAGCCTCGGTGGGGGGTGGGAGCAGTACTTC. As protein: CASSLGGGWEQYF. The full variable domain, rest sourced from reference TRBV7-9 and TRBJ2-7, is DTGVSQNPRHKITKRGQNVTFRCDPISEHNRLYWYRQTLGQGPEFLTYFQNEAQLEKSRLLSDRFSAERPKGSFSTLEIQRTEQGDSAMYLCASSLGGGWEQYFGPGTRLTVT.

This chain joins TRBV5-6 and TRBJ2-3; maybe TRBD1 (5 bases). V was cut by 4 bases and J by 1 base, with 13 bases left in between. The CDR3 extends over 15 amino acids. Germline loops: CDR1 SGHDT, CDR2 YYEEEE. CDR3 in DNA: TGTGCCAGCAGCCCACACCCGACAGGCACAGATACGCAGTATTTT. It yields the protein CASSPHPTGTDTQYF. The full variable domain, completed using reference TRBV5-6 and TRBJ2-3, is DAGVTQSPTHLIKTRGQQVTLRCSPKSGHDTVSWYQQALGQGPQFIFQYYEEEERQRGNFPDRFSGHQFPNYSSELNVNALLLGDSALYLCASSPHPTGTDTQYFGPGTRLTVL.

The chain employs TRBV19 and TRBJ1-4; D unclear. The V and J ends lost 3 bases and 8 bases respectively, with 13 bases between them. Germline loops: CDR1 LNHDA, CDR2 SQIVND (reference sequence). This CDR3 has 14 residues. CDR3: CASSIGDKTEKLFF. The CDR3 DNA reads as TGTGCCAGTAGTATCGGCGACAAGACAGAAAAACTGTTTTTT.

This chain connects TRBV7-8 to TRBJ2-1; TRBD2 is a possible D gene (6 bases). Trimming took off 5 bases at V and 0 bases at J, with 17 bases between the two ends. This CDR3 spans 17 amino acids. The germline V gene has CDR1 SGHVS and CDR2 FQNEAQ. CDR3: CASSRGAALDSYNEQFF. Here the CDR3 DNA reads TGTGCCAGCAGCCGCGGGGCAGCCCTTGACTCCTACAATGAGCAGTTCTTC.

This chain uses TRBV5-5 with TRBJ2-5, with TRBD1 matching over 7 bases. Germline-derived CDR1 and CDR2 are SGHKS and YYEKEE (reference sequence). The CDR3 is 15 amino acids. V dropped 6 bases and J dropped 5; count of bases not matched to a gene: 13. The CDR3 nucleotides are TGTGCCAGCACCAACTTACAGGAACAGGGGGAGACCCAGTACTTC. Translating gives CASTNLQEQGETQYF.

This sequence joins TRBV7-9 and TRBJ1-1; 7 bases are shared with TRBD1. This CDR3 is 16 amino acids long. Germline-derived CDR1 and CDR2 are SEHNR and FQNEAQ (reference sequence). V trimming: 2 bases; J trimming: 1 base; junction bases outside the gene matches: 7. The CDR3 DNA sequence: TGTGCCAGCAGCTTATCTCCGTGGGACAGGAACACTGAAGCTTTCTTT. It yields the protein CASSLSPWDRNTEAFF.